These 26 T cell receptor beta chains share one sample of origin, sequenced in a study of cytomegalovirus exposure and HLA in healthy donors (dated by TCRdb to the late 2010s). Library creation used the immunoSEQ multiplex PCR assay. For the multiplex PCR, a mixture combining 60 forward primers for TCR Vbeta segments and 13 reverse primers for TCR Jbeta segments was used. TCRdb's version of the immuneACCESS table is confined to in-frame rearrangements and falls short of the full clone set. An unresolved V gene accounts for under half of the shortfall where checked; the remainder is of unknown origin. Here the sample has hundreds of thousands of clones; less than 85% occur a single time. Approximately 0.63% of the sample belongs to the ten largest clones. Sequenced material: PBMCs. Receptors originate from a man aged 18 to 29 in good health and CMV-seronegative.

The CDR3: CASRKIASPYEQYF. The CDR3 bases are TGTGCCAGCAGAAAAATAGCGTCCCCCTACGAGCAGTACTTC. The rearrangement joins TRBV28 to TRBJ2-7; TRBD2 is a possible D gene (5 bases). The CDR3 covers 14 residues. Trimming removed 6 bases from V and 2 bases from J, with 14 bases in between. CDR1 is MDHEN, CDR2 SYDVKM, per germline.

V and J are TRBV5-1 and TRBJ2-7, with D perhaps matching TRBD1 (5 bases). The germline V gene encodes CDR1 SGHRS and CDR2 YFSETQ. V lost 0 bases, J lost 6 bases, and 13 bases lay in between. This CDR3 comprises 14 residues. CDR3 residues: CASSLVQGGREQYF. For the CDR3, the DNA is TGCGCCAGCAGCTTGGTCCAGGGCGGACGCGAGCAGTACTTC.

The V gene is TRBV7-8, the J gene TRBJ2-7; weak D call: TRBD1 (6 bases). The germline CDR1 and CDR2 sequences are SGHVS and FQNEAQ. V lost 5 bases, J lost 6 bases, and 17 bases lay in between. The CDR3 runs 14 residues. CDR3 sequence (DNA): TGTGCCAGCAGCCCAGGGGCTAGTAGGGGCGAGCAGTACTTC. It encodes CASSPGASRGEQYF. The complete variable domain, with remaining parts taken from reference TRBV7-8 and TRBJ2-7, reads GAGVSQSPRYKVAKRGQDVALRCDPISGHVSLFWYQQALGQGPEFLTYFQNEAQLDKSGLPSDRFFAERPEGSVSTLKIQRTQQEDSAVYLCASSPGASRGEQYFGPGTRLTVT.

The rearrangement joins TRBV19 to TRBJ1-1; 8 positions agree with TRBD1. The germline V gene has CDR1 LNHDA and CDR2 SQIVND (reference sequence). This CDR3 spans 15 amino acids. V was pared by 6 bases and J by 4 bases, with 10 bases of the junction left unmatched. The CDR3 region is CASSTDRAPATEAFF. CDR3 in DNA: TGTGCCAGTAGCACGGACAGGGCCCCCGCCACTGAAGCTTTCTTT.

This rearrangement joins TRBV11-3 to TRBJ2-7, with TRBD1 matching over 8 bases. The length of the CDR3 is 15 residues. The germline V gene has CDR1 SGHNT and CDR2 YENEEA. With V trimmed by 3 bases and J by 2 bases, 6 bases remained unmatched. The CDR3 here is CASSFSGTGAYEQYF. DNA for the CDR3: TGTGCCAGCAGCTTTTCCGGGACAGGCGCCTACGAGCAGTACTTC. Full variable domain (outside the CDR3, taken from reference TRBV11-3 and TRBJ2-7): EAGVVQSPRYKIIEKKQPVAFWCNPISGHNTLYWYLQNLGQGPELLIRYENEEAVDDSQLPKDRFSAERLKGVDSTLKIQPAELGDSAVYLCASSFSGTGAYEQYFGPGTRLTVT.

In this sample, this clone turned up once. This rearrangement joins TRBV6-1 to TRBJ2-3, with TRBD2 matching over 10 bases. Germline V gene sequence: CDR1 MNHNS, CDR2 SASEGT. The trim removed 5 bases at V and 5 bases at J, leaving 1 base unmatched. This CDR3 region has 13 residues. CDR3 DNA sequence: TGTGCCAGCAGTAGCGGGGGGGTAGATACGCAGTATTTT. Residues: CASSSGGVDTQYF.

This clone was detected once. This rearrangement joins TRBV5-1 to TRBJ1-4, with a weak D call TRBD1 (6 bases). CDR1 is SGHRS, CDR2 YFSETQ, per germline. The CDR3 totals 14 residues. With 0 bases removed from V and 6 bases from J, the gap between germline ends came to 9 bases. The CDR3 loop is CASSLAGGYEKLFF. The CDR3 DNA sequence: TGCGCCAGCAGCTTGGCGGGGGGCTATGAAAAACTGTTTTTT. Based on the CDR3 plus reference TRBV5-1 and TRBJ1-4, the full variable domain is KAGVTQTPRYLIKTRGQQVTLSCSPISGHRSVSWYQQTPGQGLQFLFEYFSETQRNKGNFPGRFSGRQFSNSRSEMNVSTLELGDSALYLCASSLAGGYEKLFFGSGTQLSVL.

CDR3 in DNA: TGTGCCAGCAGCTTAGTAGTGGGCGCTGAAGCTTTCTTT. It yields the protein CASSLVVGAEAFF. The chain couples TRBV7-9 to TRBJ1-1; D gene ambiguous. Trimming pared 1 base from V and 6 bases from J, leaving 9 bases between. The length of the CDR3 is 13 residues. Germline-derived CDR1 and CDR2 are SEHNR and FQNEAQ (reference sequence).

A few counts support this clone. The rearrangement joins TRBV27 to TRBJ1-5; weak D call: TRBD1 (5 bases). Trimming removed 3 bases at V and 3 bases at J, with 9 bases between. The CDR3 has 14 amino acids. CDR1 is MNHEY, CDR2 SMNVEV, per germline (reference sequence). The CDR3 loop is CASSFSGNNQPQHF. CDR3 bases: TGTGCCAGCAGTTTCTCAGGGAACAATCAGCCCCAGCATTTT.

The chain joins TRBV28 to TRBJ2-2, with 10 bases matching TRBD2. V dropped 2 bases and J dropped 2; count of bases not matched to a gene: 8. The CDR3 is 18 amino acids. Germline CDR1 and CDR2: MDHEN and SYDVKM. The CDR3 DNA follows: TGTGCCAGCAGTTTAAGTAGCGGGAGGCAAGTAAACACCGGGGAGCTGTTTTTT. Encoded protein: CASSLSSGRQVNTGELFF.

The chain is built from TRBV11-2 and TRBJ2-3; D is possibly TRBD2 (6 bases). Germline CDR1 SGHAT, CDR2 FQNNGV. V dropped 3 bases and J dropped 11 bases, with 12 bases sitting between them. The CDR3 is 12 amino acids. CDR3 region: CASSFERAKQYF. The CDR3 DNA reads as TGTGCCAGCAGCTTTGAGCGGGCTAAGCAGTATTTT.

The chain is built from TRBV5-1 and TRBJ2-5; D is unresolved. Trimming removed 5 bases from V and 0 bases from J, with 5 bases in between. The germline V gene encodes CDR1 SGHRS and CDR2 YFSETQ. The CDR3 is 12 residues long. CDR3 coding DNA: TGCGCCAGCAGTGCGTACCAAGAGACCCAGTACTTC. This translates into CASSAYQETQYF.

The chain links TRBV19 to TRBJ2-5, with 9 bases lining up with TRBD1. The CDR3 runs 16 residues. Per germline, CDR1 LNHDA and CDR2 SQIVND (reference sequence). V trimming: 7 bases; J trimming: 3 bases; junction bases outside the gene matches: 12. CDR3 loop: CASTATRTGVKETQYF. CDR3 DNA sequence: TGTGCCAGTACCGCCACAAGGACAGGGGTAAAAGAGACCCAGTACTTC.

The chain has TRBV30 and TRBJ2-1, with TRBD2 matching 8 bases. CDR1 and CDR2 from the germline V gene are GTSNPN and SVGIG (reference sequence). The length of the CDR3 is 13 residues. J lost 7 bases, V lost 0 bases, and 2 bases had no gene match. The CDR3: CAWSVLAANEQFF. The CDR3 region has the DNA TGTGCCTGGAGTGTACTAGCGGCAAATGAGCAGTTCTTC.

V is TRBV18 and J is TRBJ2-1; weak D call: TRBD1 (5 bases). From germline, CDR1 is KGHSH and CDR2 LQKENI. The germline V and J ends were trimmed by 3 bases and 12 bases, with 12 bases remaining between them. CDR3 size: 12 residues. The CDR3 region is CASSPGQGGQFF. In DNA, the CDR3 is TGTGCCAGCTCACCGGGGCAGGGTGGGCAGTTCTTC.

This chain joins TRBV5-4 and TRBJ1-6; D is undetermined. The CDR3 runs 14 residues. V lost 0 bases and J 7 bases, leaving 8 bases between the germline ends. Germline values: CDR1 SGHNT, CDR2 YYREEE (reference sequence). CDR3 protein: CASSLAGLNSPLHF. CDR3 DNA sequence: TGTGCCAGCAGCTTGGCTGGACTGAATTCACCCCTCCACTTT.

V and J are TRBV6-1 and TRBJ2-7; a possible D gene is TRBD2 (5 bases). The CDR3 loop spans 15 amino acids. Deletions cut 4 bases from V and 4 bases from J, with 17 bases between. Germline CDR1 MNHNS, CDR2 SASEGT. CDR3 residues: CASSANRGLGYEQYF. CDR3 sequence (DNA): TGTGCCAGCAGTGCAAATCGGGGTTTGGGGTACGAGCAGTACTTC.

As concerns this clone: Different DNA sequences within this sample yield the same CDR3. This rearrangement joins TRBV2 to TRBJ1-1; 10 positions agree with TRBD1. CDR1 and CDR2 (germline): SNHLY, FYNNEI. The CDR3 spans 15 residues. V lost 6 bases to trimming and J lost 4 bases; unmatched junction nucleotides: 8. CDR3: CASRPSTGGSTEAFF. Here the CDR3 DNA reads TGTGCCAGCAGGCCATCGACAGGGGGCAGCACTGAAGCTTTCTTT.

The V gene is TRBV6-5, the J gene TRBJ1-4; TRBD1 might be the D (6 bases). V gave up 6 bases and J gave up 7 bases, with 15 bases separating them. Germline assignment: CDR1 MNHEY and CDR2 SVGAGI. This CDR3 has 14 residues. CDR3 in amino acids: CASRLTGSLEKLFF. CDR3 in DNA: TGTGCCAGCAGACTAACAGGGTCTCTTGAAAAACTGTTTTTT.

This chain uses TRBV5-6 with TRBJ2-7; D is ambiguous. V gave up 5 bases and J gave up 3 bases, with 6 bases separating them. The CDR3 has 11 amino acids. From germline, CDR1 is SGHDT and CDR2 YYEEEE. This CDR3 reads CASSSYYEQYF. The CDR3 DNA sequence: TGTGCCAGCAGTTCTTACTACGAGCAGTACTTC.

The DNA of the CDR3 is TGCAGCGTCAGGACAGGGGCCAAAAACATTCAGTACTTC. It specifies CSVRTGAKNIQYF. The chain employs TRBV29-1 and TRBJ2-4; 8 bases match TRBD1. CDR3 length equals 13 residues. The trim removed 6 bases at V and 1 base at J, leaving 2 bases unmatched. Per germline, CDR1 SQVTM and CDR2 ANQGSEA.

The chain uses TRBV21-1 and TRBJ2-3; the D call TRBD2 from the table was never checked on the DNA. TRBV21-1 is given as a pseudogene. The CDR3 is 14 residues long. CDR3 protein: CASTPGLAGDTQYF. CDR3 in DNA: TGTGCCAGCACCCCGGGACTAGCGGGCGATACGCAGTATTTT.

The J gene is TRBJ2-2, the V gene TRBV12-5, with a tentative D call TRBD2 (6 bases). The CDR3 has 14 residues. Trimming removed 6 bases from V and 3 bases from J, with 11 bases in between. Germline assignment: CDR1 LGHNT and CDR2 FRNRAP. The CDR3 reads CASGIPGDTGELFF. The CDR3 region has the DNA TGTGCTAGTGGGATCCCGGGAGACACCGGGGAGCTGTTTTTT.

The V and J genes are TRBV29-1 and TRBJ2-1; D unclear. V was trimmed by 5 bases and J by 3 bases, leaving 11 bases between them. The CDR3 contains 13 residues. Germline CDR1 reads SQVTM; CDR2 reads ANQGSEA. CDR3 nucleotides: TGCAGCGTTCCGGCGGAGAACTACAATGAGCAGTTCTTC. Protein: CSVPAENYNEQFF.

This chain uses TRBV5-5 with TRBJ2-7; D is unclear. The V end was cut by 2 bases, the J end by 0 bases, with 12 bases between. Germline values: CDR1 SGHKS, CDR2 YYEKEE (reference sequence). This CDR3 is built from 15 residues. The CDR3: CASSFTDFASYEQYF. The CDR3 nucleotides read TGTGCCAGCAGCTTTACAGATTTTGCCTCCTACGAGCAGTACTTC. Full variable domain (remainder filled in from reference TRBV5-5 and TRBJ2-7): DAGVTQSPTHLIKTRGQQVTLRCSPISGHKSVSWYQQVLGQGPQFIFQYYEKEERGRGNFPDRFSARQFPNYSSELNVNALLLGDSALYLCASSFTDFASYEQYFGPGTRLTVT.

V and J are TRBV29-1 and TRBJ1-2; 9 nucleotides line up with TRBD1. Germline-derived CDR1 and CDR2 are SQVTM and ANQGSEA. V trimming: 6 bases; J trimming: 6 bases; junction bases outside the gene matches: 8. CDR3 length: 13 amino acids. CDR3 sequence reads: CSVAGTGLDGYTF. The CDR3 nucleotides read TGCAGCGTCGCCGGGACAGGGTTAGATGGCTACACCTTC.